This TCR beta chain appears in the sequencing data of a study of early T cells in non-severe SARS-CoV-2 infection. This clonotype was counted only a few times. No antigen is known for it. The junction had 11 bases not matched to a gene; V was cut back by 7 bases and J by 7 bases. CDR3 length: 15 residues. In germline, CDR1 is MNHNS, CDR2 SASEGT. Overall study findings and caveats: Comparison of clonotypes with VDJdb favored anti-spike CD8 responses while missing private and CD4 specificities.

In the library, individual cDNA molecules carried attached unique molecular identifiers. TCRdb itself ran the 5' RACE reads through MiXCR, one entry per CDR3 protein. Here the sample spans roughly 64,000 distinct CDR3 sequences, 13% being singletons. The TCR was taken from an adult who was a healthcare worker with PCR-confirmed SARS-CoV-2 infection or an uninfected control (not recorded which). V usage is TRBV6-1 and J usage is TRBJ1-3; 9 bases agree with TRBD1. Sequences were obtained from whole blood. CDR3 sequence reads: CASTESGTGLNTIYF. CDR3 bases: TGTGCCAGCACCGAGTCCGGGACAGGGCTGAACACCATATATTTT.